This T cell receptor (beta chain) stems from a study of cytomegalovirus exposure and HLA in healthy donors. Germline CDR1 and CDR2: MNHEY and SVGAGI. Between the trimmed V and J ends, which lost 2 bases and 0 bases, there was a span of 8 bases. CDR3 length: 15 residues. The PCR ran on 60 Vbeta and 13 Jbeta primers. Assay used: immunoSEQ multiplex PCR; TCRdb lists only in-frame clones, some missing. This sample's clone table lists 40,000 to 60,000 clones. Sequencing input: PBMCs. The chain combines TRBV6-5 with TRBJ2-1, with D possibly matching TRBD2 (5 bases). The receptor was derived from a male donor in good health and CMV-seropositive. CDR3 residues: CASSYAGNSYNEQFF. The CDR3 DNA follows: TGTGCCAGCAGTTACGCGGGTAACTCCTACAATGAGCAGTTCTTC.